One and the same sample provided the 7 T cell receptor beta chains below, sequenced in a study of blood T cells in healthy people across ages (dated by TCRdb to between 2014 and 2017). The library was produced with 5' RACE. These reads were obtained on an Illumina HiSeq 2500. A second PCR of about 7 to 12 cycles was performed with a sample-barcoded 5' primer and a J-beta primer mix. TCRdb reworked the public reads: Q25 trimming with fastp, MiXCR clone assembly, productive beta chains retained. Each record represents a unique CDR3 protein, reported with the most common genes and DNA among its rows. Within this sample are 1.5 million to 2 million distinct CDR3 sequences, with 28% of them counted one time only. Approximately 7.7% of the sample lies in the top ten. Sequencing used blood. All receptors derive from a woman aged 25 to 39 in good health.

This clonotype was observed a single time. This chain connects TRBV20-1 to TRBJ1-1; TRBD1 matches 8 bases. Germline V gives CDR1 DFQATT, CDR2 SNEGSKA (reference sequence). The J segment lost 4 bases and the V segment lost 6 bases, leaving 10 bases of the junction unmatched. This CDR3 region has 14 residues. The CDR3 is CSAYRGGRGTEAFF. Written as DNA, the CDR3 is TGCAGTGCCTACAGGGGGGGGAGAGGCACTGAAGCTTTCTTT.

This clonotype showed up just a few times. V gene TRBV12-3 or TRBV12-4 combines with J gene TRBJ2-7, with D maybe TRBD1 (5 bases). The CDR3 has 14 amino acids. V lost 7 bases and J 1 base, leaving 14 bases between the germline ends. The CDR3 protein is CASTATVGSYEQYF. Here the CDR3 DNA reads TGTGCCAGCACCGCGACAGTGGGGTCCTACGAGCAGTACTTC.

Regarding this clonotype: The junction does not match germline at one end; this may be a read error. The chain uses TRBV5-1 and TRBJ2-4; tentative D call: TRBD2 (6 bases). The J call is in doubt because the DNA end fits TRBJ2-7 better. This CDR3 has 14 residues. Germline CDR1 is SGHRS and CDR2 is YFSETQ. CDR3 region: CAGSLTSLAYEQYF. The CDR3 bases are TGCGCCGGCAGTTTGACTAGTTTGGCCTACGAGCAGTACTTC.

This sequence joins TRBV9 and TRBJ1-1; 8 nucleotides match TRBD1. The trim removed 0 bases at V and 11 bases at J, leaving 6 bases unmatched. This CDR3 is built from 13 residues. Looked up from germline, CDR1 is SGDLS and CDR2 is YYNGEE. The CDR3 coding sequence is TGTGCCAGCAGCGTAGAGGGGGGACAGGCGGCTTTCTTT. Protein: CASSVEGGQAAFF.

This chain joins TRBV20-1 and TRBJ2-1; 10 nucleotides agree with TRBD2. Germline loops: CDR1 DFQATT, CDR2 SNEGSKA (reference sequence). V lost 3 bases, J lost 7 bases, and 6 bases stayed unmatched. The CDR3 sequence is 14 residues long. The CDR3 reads CSARLAGVMNEQFF. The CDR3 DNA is TGCAGTGCTAGGCTAGCGGGAGTTATGAATGAGCAGTTCTTC.

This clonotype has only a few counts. The CDR3: CASSQDLVTGAFF. The CDR3, as DNA: TGTGCCAGCAGCCAAGATCTGGTAACGGGAGCTTTCTTT. The V call is TRBV14, the J call TRBJ1-1, with no clear D. Germline V gene lookup returns CDR1 SGHDN and CDR2 FVKESK. V lost 0 bases and J lost 10, with 12 bases in between. The CDR3 has 13 amino acids.

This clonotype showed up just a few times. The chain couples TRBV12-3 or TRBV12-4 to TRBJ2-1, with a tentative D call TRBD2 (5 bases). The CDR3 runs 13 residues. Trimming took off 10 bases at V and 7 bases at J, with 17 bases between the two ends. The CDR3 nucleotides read TGTGCCACCCTACATCGAGGGAATAATGAGCAGTTCTTC. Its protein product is CATLHRGNNEQFF.